This T cell receptor beta chain was profiled in a study of blood T cell repertoires in COVID-19. In the study overall: From T cells, B-cell-depleted T cells, or PBMCs came the material, which was cDNA or gDNA.

Assay: immunoSEQ multiplex PCR; the TCRdb copy retains only in-frame clones and omits some. The sample includes roughly 160,000 clones, more than 65% seen only once; the top ten take about 5.3%. Individuals aged roughly 18 to 95 years were recruited from fewer than 25 US areas. Sequencing input: PBMCs or T cells enriched from blood (not recorded which). The receptor comes from a woman in her forties with acute COVID-19.

DNA of the CDR3: TGCGCCAGCAGCTCGACAGGGGAGAGTAACTATGGCTACACCTTC. It encodes CASSSTGESNYGYTF. The rearrangement links TRBV5-1 to TRBJ1-2, with 8 nucleotides matching TRBD1. After removal of 3 bases from V and 1 base from J, the junction contained 5 bases not matched to a gene. The germline gives CDR1 SGHRS, CDR2 YFSETQ. CDR3 length equals 15 residues.